This entry lists 8 T cell receptor beta chains sequenced from one sample in a study of blood T cell repertoires in COVID-19. Method: immunoSEQ multiplex PCR; TCRdb's copy keeps in-frame clones and lacks some. The sample yields 220,000 or so clones, about 86% seen once. Material: peripheral blood. These receptor sequences come from a woman between 55 and 75 years old with acute or convalescent COVID-19.

This clone was seen more than once but under ten times. The gene calls are TRBV27 and TRBJ1-1; 9 bases match TRBD1. CDR3 length: 16 amino acids. Germline loops: CDR1 MNHEY, CDR2 SMNVEV (reference sequence). Germline trimming cut 6 bases from V and 2 bases from J; bases unmatched to any gene: 10. The CDR3 here is CASSGGTGLANTEAFF. CDR3 nucleotide sequence: TGTGCCAGCAGCGGTGGGACAGGGCTTGCAAACACTGAAGCTTTCTTT.

The chain uses TRBV5-1 and TRBJ1-1; 9 bases match TRBD1. Germline CDR1 and CDR2: SGHRS and YFSETQ. J lost 10 bases, V lost 4 bases, and 8 bases had no gene match. CDR3 size: 13 residues. The CDR3 bases are TGCGCCAGCAGCCTGGGGACAGGGTTAAGAGCTTTCTTT. Its translation: CASSLGTGLRAFF.

This clone was seen a single time. The V gene is TRBV29-1, the J gene TRBJ1-5, with 9 bases that match TRBD1. The CDR3 has 13 residues. Trimming took 4 bases from V and 6 from J; bases not matched to a gene: 4. Germline lookup yields CDR1 SQVTM and CDR2 ANQGSEA. CDR3 loop: CSVAGQGGQPQHF. In DNA form, the CDR3 reads TGCAGCGTTGCGGGACAGGGAGGTCAGCCCCAGCATTTT. The full variable domain, in which reference TRBV29-1 and TRBJ1-5 provide the parts outside the CDR3, is SAVISQKPSRDICQRGTSLTIQCQVDSQVTMMFWYRQQPGQSLTLIATANQGSEATYESGFVIDKFPISRPNLTFSTLTVSNMSPEDSSIYLCSVAGQGGQPQHFGDGTRLSIL.

The chain recombines TRBV28 with TRBJ1-1; D unresolved. Between the trimmed V and J ends, which lost 8 bases and 0 bases, there was a span of 7 bases. This CDR3 is 12 amino acids long. Germline V gives CDR1 MDHEN, CDR2 SYDVKM. CDR3 residues: CASWGVNTEAFF. The CDR3 DNA reads as TGTGCCAGCTGGGGAGTGAACACTGAAGCTTTCTTT.

J is TRBJ2-1 and V is TRBV6-6; D call uncertain. Germline CDR1 is MNHNY and CDR2 is SVGAGI (reference sequence). Trimming left V 3 bases short and J 6 bases short, with 9 bases between. This CDR3 has 13 amino acids. CDR3 in amino acids: CASSYQAGNEQFF. CDR3 DNA sequence: TGTGCCAGCAGTTATCAGGCAGGCAATGAGCAGTTCTTC.

The rearrangement joins TRBV19 to TRBJ1-2; no firm D call. Trimming removed 7 bases from V and 7 bases from J, with 22 bases in between. Germline V gene sequence: CDR1 LNHDA, CDR2 SQIVND (reference sequence). This CDR3 has 15 residues. CDR3 residues: CASTRDFEKSAGYTF. CDR3 coding DNA: TGTGCCAGTACGCGGGATTTCGAAAAGAGTGCTGGCTACACCTTC.

The rearrangement joins TRBV4-3 to TRBJ2-7, with 12 bases identical to TRBD1. J lost 5 bases, V lost 0 bases, and 5 bases had no gene match. In germline, CDR1 is LGHNA, CDR2 YSLEER. CDR3 length equals 16 residues. The CDR3 loop is CASSQDWGQGAHEQYF. The CDR3, as DNA: TGCGCCAGCAGCCAAGACTGGGGACAGGGGGCCCACGAGCAGTACTTC.

This chain uses TRBV9 with TRBJ2-1; tentative D call: TRBD2 (5 bases). Trimming removed 3 bases at V and 7 bases at J, with 20 bases between. The CDR3 totals 16 residues. Germline CDR1 and CDR2: SGDLS and YYNGEE. The CDR3 DNA reads TGTGCCAGCAGCGCCCTGCCACATGGGAGTGGTAATGAGCAGTTCTTC. Protein: CASSALPHGSGNEQFF.